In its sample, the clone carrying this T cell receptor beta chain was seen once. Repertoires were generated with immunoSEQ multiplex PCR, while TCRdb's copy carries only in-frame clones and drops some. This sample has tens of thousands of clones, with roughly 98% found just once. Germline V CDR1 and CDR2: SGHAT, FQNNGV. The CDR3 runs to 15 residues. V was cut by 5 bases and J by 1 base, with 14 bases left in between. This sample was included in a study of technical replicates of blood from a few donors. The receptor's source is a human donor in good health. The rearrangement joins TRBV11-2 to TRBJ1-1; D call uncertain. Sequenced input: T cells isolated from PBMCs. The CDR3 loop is CASSPNPGANTEAFF. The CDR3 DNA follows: TGTGCCAGCAGCCCAAACCCGGGAGCGAACACTGAAGCTTTCTTT.